Below are 16 T cell receptor beta chains sequenced from a single sample in a study of OX40 agonist ivuxolimab in advanced cancers. Assay used: immunoSEQ multiplex PCR; TCRdb lists only in-frame clones, some missing. The data contain about 80,000 clones, 94% of them singletons. The material was CD4+ or CD8+ T cells sorted from blood, obtained in a trial of the OX40 agonist ivuxolimab. Source of these receptors: an adult with an advanced solid tumor such as melanoma, head and neck, liver or kidney cancer.

The chain has TRBV4-1 and TRBJ2-1, with 9 positions matching TRBD2. The germline V gene encodes CDR1 MGHRA and CDR2 YSYEKL. The CDR3 has 15 amino acids. With V trimmed by 3 bases and J by 9 bases, 9 bases remained unmatched. The CDR3 sequence: CASSQVVAGVREQFF. The CDR3 DNA follows: TGCGCCAGCAGCCAGGTAGTAGCGGGAGTTCGTGAGCAGTTCTTC.

The gene calls are TRBV6-5 and TRBJ2-1; TRBD1 might be the D (6 bases). V was clipped by 4 bases and J by 4 bases, with 11 bases between them. The CDR3 is 14 residues long. Germline lookup yields CDR1 MNHEY and CDR2 SVGAGI. CDR3 in amino acids: CASSWTARYNEQFF. The CDR3 coding sequence is TGTGCCAGCAGTTGGACAGCACGTTACAATGAGCAGTTCTTC.

The chain uses TRBV11-3 and TRBJ1-3, with D unresolved. The CDR3 runs to 13 residues. Germline V gene sequence: CDR1 SGHNT, CDR2 YENEEA. Trimming shortened V by 5 bases and J by 4 bases, and 9 bases separated the two germline ends. Here the CDR3 reads CASSLGYGNTIYF. In DNA form, the CDR3 reads TGTGCCAGCAGCCTAGGGTACGGAAACACCATATATTTT.

The chain employs TRBV15 and TRBJ2-7; 7 bases line up with TRBD1. The CDR3 consists of 16 residues. V lost 5 bases, J lost 3 bases, and 13 bases stayed unmatched. The germline gives CDR1 LNHNV, CDR2 YYDKDF (reference sequence). In nucleotides, the CDR3 is TGTGCCACCAGCCTGTCGGGACAGATATCTTACTACGAGCAGTACTTC. Its protein product is CATSLSGQISYYEQYF. The complete variable domain, with remaining parts taken from reference TRBV15 and TRBJ2-7, reads DAMVIQNPRYQVTQFGKPVTLSCSQTLNHNVMYWYQQKSSQAPKLLFHYYDKDFNNEADTPDNFQSRRPNTSFCFLDIRSPGLGDTAMYLCATSLSGQISYYEQYFGPGTRLTVT.

In nucleotides, the CDR3 is TGTGCCACGGAGGGTTTTATCACAGATACGCAGTATTTT. This gives the protein CATEGFITDTQYF. This chain uses TRBV18 with TRBJ2-3; D may be TRBD2 (6 bases). Germline CDR1 is KGHSH and CDR2 is LQKENI. This CDR3 has 13 residues. The V end lost 10 bases, the J end lost 2 bases, and 13 bases lay between the germline ends. Full variable domain (rest looked up from reference TRBV18 and TRBJ2-3): NAGVMQNPRHLVRRRGQEARLRCSPMKGHSHVYWYRQLPEEGLKFMVYLQKENIIDESGMPKERFSAEFPKEGPSILRIQQVVRGDSAAYFCATEGFITDTQYFGPGTRLTVL.

DNA for the CDR3: TGTGCCAGCACCATAGGGGGAGGGGGTAATGGCTACACCTTC. Protein sequence: CASTIGGGGNGYTF. The chain is built from TRBV25-1 and TRBJ1-2, with a possible D match to TRBD1 (6 bases). The length of the CDR3 is 14 residues. V shed 7 bases and J shed 6 bases, with 18 bases lying between them. The germline V gene encodes CDR1 MGHDK and CDR2 SYGVNS.

This chain uses TRBV9 with TRBJ2-2, with 8 bases aligning to TRBD1. J lost 5 bases, V lost 2 bases, and 14 bases had no gene match. This CDR3 comprises 18 residues. Looked up from germline, CDR1 is SGDLS and CDR2 is YYNGEE. The CDR3 nucleotides read TGTGCCAGCAGCGTGACAATCCAGGGGGCCGTCAGGACCGGGGAGCTGTTTTTT. Translation: CASSVTIQGAVRTGELFF.

In its sample, this clone was seen once. This chain connects TRBV29-1 to TRBJ2-3; perhaps TRBD2 as D (6 bases). Germline values: CDR1 SQVTM, CDR2 ANQGSEA. CDR3 length: 16 residues. The germline V and J ends were trimmed by 3 bases and 0 bases, with 16 bases remaining between them. In DNA, the CDR3 is TGCAGCGTTGATTGGGGGAGGACAAGAAGCACAGATACGCAGTATTTT. Its translation: CSVDWGRTRSTDTQYF.

The rearrangement links TRBV11-2 to TRBJ2-1; D possibly corresponds to TRBD2 (5 bases). The CDR3 extends over 13 amino acids. Deletions cut 2 bases from V and 7 bases from J, with 9 bases between. In germline, CDR1 is SGHAT, CDR2 FQNNGV. The CDR3 loop is CASSLLRGNEQFF. The CDR3 coding sequence is TGTGCCAGCAGCTTACTCCGGGGTAATGAGCAGTTCTTC.

The chain carries TRBV19 and TRBJ1-1; 7 positions match TRBD1. With 6 bases clipped from V and 1 base from J, the junction kept 8 bases outside the gene matches. The CDR3 is 15 residues long. Germline loops: CDR1 LNHDA, CDR2 SQIVND (reference sequence). The CDR3 DNA reads as TGTGCCAGTAGCTACGGGACAGTAGGGAACACTGAAGCTTTCTTT. Translation: CASSYGTVGNTEAFF.

The chain is built from TRBV7-3 and TRBJ2-1; possibly TRBD1 or TRBD2 for D (5 bases each). Trimming pared 5 bases from V and 10 bases from J, leaving 15 bases between. Germline CDR1 is SGHTA and CDR2 is FQGTGA. This CDR3 has 13 residues. The CDR3 protein is CASSQGTALEQFF. The DNA of the CDR3 is TGTGCCAGCAGCCAAGGGACGGCGCTCGAGCAGTTCTTC.

V gene TRBV13 combines with J gene TRBJ1-6, with D maybe TRBD1 (6 bases). The CDR3 has 14 amino acids. Per the germline V gene, CDR1 is PRHDT and CDR2 is FYEKMQ (reference sequence). Between the trimmed V and J ends, which lost 5 bases and 7 bases, there was a span of 12 bases. In DNA, the CDR3 is TGTGCCAGCAGCGAGGGGGGGCCCAATTCACCCCTCCACTTT. Residues: CASSEGGPNSPLHF.

V and J are TRBV9 and TRBJ2-7, with TRBD1 matching 10 bases. J gave up 9 bases and V 5 bases, and 17 bases lay outside the gene matches. The CDR3 totals 16 residues. Germline V gene sequence: CDR1 SGDLS, CDR2 YYNGEE. This CDR3 is CASSSKPGTGAWRQYF. The CDR3 DNA sequence: TGTGCCAGCAGTTCGAAGCCCGGGACAGGGGCATGGAGGCAGTACTTC.

The chain joins TRBV7-8 to TRBJ1-4; D uncertain. Germline V gene lookup returns CDR1 SGHVS and CDR2 FQNEAQ. This CDR3 is 18 amino acids long. Trimming cost V 1 base and J 3 bases, with 18 bases left between them. The CDR3 protein is CASSLVSVREAANEKLFF. CDR3 DNA sequence: TGTGCCAGCAGCTTAGTATCGGTGAGAGAGGCCGCTAATGAAAAACTGTTTTTT.

Note on this clone: The identical CDR3 is also encoded by other nucleotide sequences in the sample. The chain combines TRBV6-5 with TRBJ2-5; no clear D gene. Trimming took off 0 bases at V and 0 bases at J, with 5 bases between the two ends. The CDR3 sequence is 14 residues long. CDR1 and CDR2 (germline): MNHEY, SVGAGI. CDR3: CASSYSGYQETQYF. As DNA, the CDR3 is TGTGCCAGCAGTTACTCGGGGTACCAAGAGACCCAGTACTTC.

In this sample, this clone turned up once. The chain recombines TRBV2 with TRBJ2-7; D uncertain. The germline V and J ends were trimmed by 7 bases and 4 bases, with 14 bases remaining between them. CDR3 length: 13 amino acids. Per the germline V gene, CDR1 is SNHLY and CDR2 is FYNNEI. CDR3 coding DNA: TGTGCCAGCACCCCGAACGCCGATTACGAGCAGTACTTC. This encodes CASTPNADYEQYF.